The TCR beta chain described here comes from a study of T cell responses to AZD1222 COVID-19 vaccine. The CDR3 length is 15 residues. V gave up 0 bases and J gave up 4 bases, with 12 bases separating them. Germline V CDR1 and CDR2: MGHRA, YSYEKL. General study results and limits: Unmutated variant regions are reportedly the target of nearly half of TCRs that are spike-specific. Clonal diversity may have been underestimated in mostly white British donors.

The repertoire was sequenced with immunoSEQ multiplex PCR; TCRdb's copy has only in-frame clones and lacks some. The table lists 130,000 to 150,000 clones, 93% of them singletons. Of note for this clone: Antigen unknown.

The V call is TRBV4-1, the J call TRBJ1-2; D perhaps matches TRBD1 (6 bases). The sequencing used peripheral blood, collected on day 0 of AZD1222 vaccination. The origin of this receptor is an adult in good health. The chain's CDR3 is CASSQDTGLLYGYTF. CDR3 DNA: TGCGCCAGCAGCCAAGATACAGGGCTGCTCTATGGCTACACCTTC.